One and the same sample provided the 20 T cell receptor beta chains below, sequenced in a study of T-cell memory formation after mild COVID-19. TCRdb ran MiXCR on the 5' RACE reads and lists one entry per CDR3 protein. The sample consists of about 400,000 distinct CDR3 sequences, about a sixth of them appearing once. Material for sequencing was PBMCs or a T cell subset sorted from them (not recorded which). The receptors were sampled from a man younger than 30 who had mild COVID-19 (a few samples of this study predate the infection). Cell type and time point are not known.

This clonotype appeared a few times. The V gene is TRBV4-2, the J gene TRBJ2-5; D uncertain. The germline CDR1 and CDR2 sequences are LGHNA and YNFKEQ. The CDR3 has 18 amino acids. V lost 1 base to trimming and J lost 2 bases, with 20 bases between them. For the CDR3, the DNA is TGTGCCAGCAGCCAAGGGAGACCTGCCGGGCCGATTCAAGAGACCCAGTACTTC. Amino acid sequence: CASSQGRPAGPIQETQYF.

The chain employs TRBV11-2 and TRBJ2-3; D remains unclear. V dropped 3 bases and J dropped 5 bases, with 9 bases sitting between them. The CDR3 sequence is 13 residues long. In germline, CDR1 is SGHAT, CDR2 FQNNGV. The CDR3 nucleotides are TGTGCCAGCAGCTTGGCCATAAGAGATACGCAGTATTTT. Translated: CASSLAIRDTQYF.

The J gene is TRBJ1-2, the V gene TRBV5-1; no firm D call. Trimming removed 6 bases from V and 0 bases from J, with 18 bases in between. CDR1 is SGHRS and CDR2 is YFSETQ in the germline V gene. The CDR3 spans 16 residues. CDR3 coding DNA: TGCGCCAGCAACGTGGAGGGCCCCCATTCTAACTATGGCTACACCTTC. Its protein is CASNVEGPHSNYGYTF.

The chain uses TRBV12-3 or TRBV12-4 and TRBJ2-7, with TRBD1 identical over 9 bases. The junction had 4 bases not matched to a gene; V was cut back by 6 bases and J by 7 bases. CDR3 length: 12 residues. DNA of the CDR3: TGTGCCAGCAGCGCGGGGACAGGGGAGCAGTACTTC. Its protein is CASSAGTGEQYF.

The chain recombines TRBV7-6 with TRBJ1-4; 7 nucleotides agree with TRBD1. In germline, CDR1 is SGHVS, CDR2 FNYEAQ. The CDR3 sequence is 13 residues long. Unmatched junction bases numbered 3, after V lost 5 bases and J lost 6 bases. The DNA for the CDR3 is TGTGCCAGCAGCGAGGGGGCGGATGAAAAACTGTTTTTT. This encodes CASSEGADEKLFF.

In its sample, this clonotype was seen a few times. The chain combines TRBV4-3 with TRBJ1-6; D remains unclear. Trimming took 0 bases from V and 10 from J, leaving 10 bases between them. The CDR3 has 14 amino acids. CDR1 and CDR2 from the germline V gene are LGHNA and YSLEER. The CDR3 is CASSQEDRRSPLHF. DNA of the CDR3: TGCGCCAGCAGCCAAGAAGATCGGCGATCACCCCTCCACTTT.

This clonotype has a handful of counts. The V gene is TRBV13, the J gene TRBJ2-1; D unclear. The V end lost 8 bases, the J end lost 3 bases, and 17 bases lay between the germline ends. Germline V lookup: CDR1 PRHDT, CDR2 FYEKMQ (reference sequence). This CDR3 region has 15 residues. The CDR3 sequence: CASVSRTVNYNEQFF. The CDR3, as DNA: TGTGCCAGCGTCAGTCGTACAGTTAACTACAATGAGCAGTTCTTC. The full variable domain, rest sourced from reference TRBV13 and TRBJ2-1, is AAGVIQSPRHLIKEKRETATLKCYPIPRHDTVYWYQQGPGQDPQFLISFYEKMQSDKGSIPDRFSAQQFSDYHSELNMSSLELGDSALYFCASVSRTVNYNEQFFGPGTRLTVL.

This clonotype was observed a few times. This chain's CDR3 is CASSLTSGRATQYF. CDR3 coding DNA: TGTGCCAGCAGCTTAACCAGCGGGAGGGCGACCCAGTACTTC. This rearrangement joins TRBV7-3 to TRBJ2-5, with TRBD2 identical over 10 bases. Trimming cost V 0 bases and J 7 bases; bases outside gene matches: 2. The CDR3 loop spans 14 amino acids. CDR1 is SGHTA, CDR2 FQGTGA, per germline.

CDR3 nucleotide sequence: TGTGCCACCAGTGATTCCCCAAGAGGAAACAATGAGCAGTTCTTC. This sequence encodes CATSDSPRGNNEQFF. The J gene is TRBJ2-1, the V gene TRBV24-1; no definite D call. The CDR3 length is 15 residues. Looked up from germline, CDR1 is KGHDR and CDR2 is SFDVKD. Trimming cost V 2 bases and J 5 bases, with 12 bases left between them.

This clonotype occurred once. The V and J genes are TRBV5-1 and TRBJ2-5, with 7 nucleotides matching TRBD1. Germline V gene lookup returns CDR1 SGHRS and CDR2 YFSETQ. This CDR3 is 18 amino acids long. Trimming cost V 0 bases and J 5 bases; bases outside gene matches: 16. As DNA, the CDR3 is TGCGCCAGCAGCTTGGAAGGCCAAAGAGACAGGGCCGATGAGACCCAGTACTTC. Its protein is CASSLEGQRDRADETQYF. Using reference TRBV5-1 and TRBJ2-5 for the parts outside the CDR3, the full variable domain is KAGVTQTPRYLIKTRGQQVTLSCSPISGHRSVSWYQQTPGQGLQFLFEYFSETQRNKGNFPGRFSGRQFSNSRSEMNVSTLELGDSALYLCASSLEGQRDRADETQYFGPGTRLLVL.

This clonotype appeared many times. The CDR3 nucleotides read TGCAGCGTTGACCCTAGCGGGGGGGTCCGGGAGACCCAGTACTTC. Encoded protein: CSVDPSGGVRETQYF. The chain joins TRBV29-1 to TRBJ2-5; 12 bases match TRBD2. Germline V gene data show CDR1 as SQVTM and CDR2 as ANQGSEA. This CDR3 region has 15 residues. V was clipped by 3 bases and J by 5 bases; unmatched bases: 7.

At least ten counts were recorded for this clonotype. Here the CDR3 DNA reads TGTGCCACCCGAGGGTCTTCGAACACCGGGGAGCTGTTTTTT. Amino acid sequence: CATRGSSNTGELFF. The chain combines TRBV6-6 with TRBJ2-2; possible D gene TRBD2, 5 bases. CDR3 size: 14 residues. CDR1 and CDR2 (germline): MNHNY, SVGAGI (reference sequence). V was pared by 10 bases and J by 0 bases, with 12 bases between.

This clonotype has a handful of counts. The J gene is TRBJ2-2, the V gene TRBV20-1, with 7 bases lining up with TRBD2. This CDR3 comprises 16 residues. Germline CDR1 is DFQATT and CDR2 is SNEGSKA (reference sequence). Losses at the gene ends were 0 bases for V and 6 bases for J; bases not matched to a gene: 10. CDR3 sequence reads: CSARDQSGGRAGELFF. In DNA form, the CDR3 reads TGCAGTGCTAGAGATCAATCGGGGGGTCGGGCCGGGGAGCTGTTTTTT.

The chain couples TRBV11-2 to TRBJ1-2; no clear D. The CDR3 covers 15 residues. Trimming shortened V by 2 bases and J by 7 bases, and 17 bases separated the two germline ends. Germline V gene lookup returns CDR1 SGHAT and CDR2 FQNNGV. The CDR3 loop is CASSLRPDGLVGYTF. For the CDR3, the DNA is TGTGCCAGCAGCTTACGGCCGGACGGGCTAGTTGGCTACACCTTC.

The rearrangement joins TRBV6-1 to TRBJ1-5; D ambiguous. This CDR3 comprises 13 residues. Trimming removed 2 bases at V and 10 bases at J, with 12 bases between. Germline V gene sequence: CDR1 MNHNS, CDR2 SASEGT. CDR3 sequence reads: CASSESLSHPQHF. Written as DNA, the CDR3 is TGTGCCAGCAGTGAAAGCTTATCCCACCCCCAGCATTTT.

V gene TRBV6-2 or TRBV6-3 combines with J gene TRBJ1-5; weak D call: TRBD1 (5 bases). The CDR3 runs to 12 residues. Germline CDR1 reads MNHEY; CDR2 reads SVGEGT. Trimming left V 4 bases short and J 9 bases short, with 10 bases between. CDR3 sequence: CASSLGHPPQHF. CDR3 coding DNA: TGTGCCAGCAGTTTGGGGCATCCGCCCCAGCATTTT.

This clonotype was recorded a few times. The DNA for the CDR3 is TGTGCCAGCAGCTTTGGGACAGGGCTAATGAAGACCCAGTACTTC. This translates into CASSFGTGLMKTQYF. The gene calls are TRBV7-8 and TRBJ2-5; 9 bases fit TRBD1. Germline V gene sequence: CDR1 SGHVS, CDR2 FQNEAQ. This CDR3 comprises 15 residues. V was pared by 3 bases and J by 6 bases, with 8 bases of the junction left unmatched.

This clonotype was seen many times. At one boundary the junction diverges from the germline segment, which might be a read error. The genes are TRBV5-1 and TRBJ2-5; 11 positions agree with TRBD2. The CDR3 has 15 amino acids. Germline V CDR1 and CDR2: SGHRS, YFSETQ. The CDR3 DNA sequence: TGTGCCAGCAGCTTAGGGACTAGCGGCCAAGAGACCCAGTACTTC. Its protein is CASSLGTSGQETQYF.

The V call is TRBV5-6, the J call TRBJ1-2, with 7 bases lining up with TRBD1. The CDR3 has 16 residues. Germline lookup yields CDR1 SGHDT and CDR2 YYEEEE. Trimming took 5 bases from V and 2 from J; bases not matched to a gene: 12. The CDR3, as DNA: TGTGCCAGCAGTTCCCCCCGGGACAGAACCAACTATGGCTACACCTTC. The encoded protein is CASSSPRDRTNYGYTF. The variable domain in full, with the rest retrieved from reference TRBV5-6 and TRBJ1-2, is DAGVTQSPTHLIKTRGQQVTLRCSPKSGHDTVSWYQQALGQGPQFIFQYYEEEERQRGNFPDRFSGHQFPNYSSELNVNALLLGDSALYLCASSSPRDRTNYGYTFGSGTRLTVV.

The chain recombines TRBV10-3 with TRBJ2-7, with TRBD2 as a possible D gene (6 bases). CDR3 length equals 14 residues. Germline-derived CDR1 and CDR2 are ENHRY and SYGVKD. V was cut by 6 bases and J by 3 bases, with 15 bases left in between. Written as DNA, the CDR3 is TGTGCCATCAGAGATGCGGGACGGAGCTACGAGCAGTACGTC. Residues: CAIRDAGRSYEQYV.